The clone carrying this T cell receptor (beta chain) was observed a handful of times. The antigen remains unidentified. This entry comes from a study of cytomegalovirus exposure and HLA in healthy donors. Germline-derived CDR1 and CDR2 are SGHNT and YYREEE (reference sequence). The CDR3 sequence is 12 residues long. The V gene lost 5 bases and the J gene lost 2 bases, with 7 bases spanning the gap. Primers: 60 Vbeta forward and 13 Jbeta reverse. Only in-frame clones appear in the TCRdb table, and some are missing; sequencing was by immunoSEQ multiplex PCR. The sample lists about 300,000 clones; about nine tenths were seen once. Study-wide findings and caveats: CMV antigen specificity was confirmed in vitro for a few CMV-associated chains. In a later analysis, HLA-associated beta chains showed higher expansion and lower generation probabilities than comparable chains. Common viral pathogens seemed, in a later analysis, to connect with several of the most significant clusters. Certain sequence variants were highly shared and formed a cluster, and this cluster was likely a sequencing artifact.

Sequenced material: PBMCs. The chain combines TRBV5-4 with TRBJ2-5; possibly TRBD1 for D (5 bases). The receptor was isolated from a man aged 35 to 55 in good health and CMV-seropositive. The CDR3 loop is CASRGLQETQYF. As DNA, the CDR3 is TGTGCCAGCAGGGGGCTGCAAGAGACCCAGTACTTC.